Below are 25 T cell receptor gamma chains sequenced from a single sample in a study of γδ T cells in repeated Plasmodium falciparum infection. TCRdb re-identified clones in the multiplex PCR reads via CATT. The table records more than 20,000 gamma-chain clones, approximately 2.9% of them present only once. Gammadelta T cells were flow-sorted from PBMC into Vgamma9/Vdelta2+ and Vdelta2-negative populations for bulk analysis. Material: gamma-delta T cells from blood. Receptors originate from a pool of human donors (malaria-infected and uninfected, not separated).

This clone showed up many times. The V call is TRGV3, the J call TRGJ1 or TRGJ2. The CDR3 covers 12 residues. Germline V lookup: CDR1 VTNTFY, CDR2 YDVSTARD (reference sequence). Unmatched junction bases numbered 5, after V lost 5 bases and J lost 4 bases. The CDR3 loop is CATWGAYYKKLF. The DNA of the CDR3 is TGTGCCACCTGGGGGGCATATTATAAGAAACTCTTT.

On this clone itself: A read error likely explains why the TCRdb protein, taken from a much larger clone, differs from this DNA's translation at residue 4; the protein shown is translated from the DNA. The chain carries TRGV9 and TRGJ1 or TRGJ2. TCRdb is silent on the J gene; assignment here came from matching the DNA to germline. Germline assignment: CDR1 GITISATS and CDR2 ISYDGTV (reference sequence). CDR3 length equals 14 residues. The CDR3 reads CALREVPRTRKKLF. CDR3 nucleotide sequence: TGTGCCTTGCGGGAGGTGCCCCGAACCCGTAAGAAACTCTTT.

There are many counts of this clone. TCRdb pairs this DNA with a much larger clone's protein that differs at residue 4, likely a read error; the protein shown was translated from the DNA. The rearrangement links TRGV9 to TRGJ1 or TRGJ2. Germline matching of the DNA provided the J gene here, since TCRdb leaves it blank. This CDR3 region has 13 residues. Germline CDR1 reads GITISATS; CDR2 reads ISYDGTV (reference sequence). DNA of the CDR3: TGTGCCTTGGGGGAGGGCCTTTATTATAAGAAACTCTTT. It translates to CALGEGLYYKKLF.

This clone appeared many times. The protein TCRdb gives is from a much larger clone and does not agree with this DNA's translation at residue 6, likely a read error; the protein shown here comes from the DNA. The rearrangement uses TRGV2 and TRGJ1 or TRGJ2. TCRdb records no J gene; here it was assigned by comparing the DNA to germline. With V trimmed by 6 bases and J by 2 bases, 4 bases remained unmatched. This CDR3 contains 12 residues. The germline CDR1 and CDR2 sequences are EGSNGY and YDSYNSKV. In DNA, the CDR3 is TGTGCCACCTGGAAGGATTATTATAAGAAACTCTTT. This gives the protein CATWKDYYKKLF.

This clone rates as medium-sized. Different DNA sequences within this sample yield the same CDR3. V gene TRGV9 combines with J gene TRGJP. The germline gives CDR1 GITISATS, CDR2 ISYDGTV (reference sequence). Losses at the gene ends were 0 bases for V and 7 bases for J; bases not matched to a gene: 6. The CDR3 is 17 amino acids. The CDR3 bases are TGTGCCTTGTGGGAGGTGAATCCTGAGTTGGGCAAAAAAATCAAGGTATTT. Protein sequence: CALWEVNPELGKKIKVF.

As to this clone: The protein in TCRdb stems from a much larger clone and differs at residue 5 from this DNA's translation, likely a read error; here the protein is translated from the DNA. The rearrangement links TRGV9 to TRGJ1 or TRGJ2. The J gene is not listed in TCRdb, so it was assigned here from a DNA match to germline. CDR1 GITISATS and CDR2 ISYDGTV come from the germline V gene (reference sequence). The CDR3 totals 11 residues. CDR3 amino acids: CALWGVREKLF. The DNA of the CDR3 is TGTGCCTTGTGGGGGGTGCGCGAGAAACTCTTT.

This clone appeared many times. TCRdb shows a much larger clone's protein in place of this DNA's translation, and the two differ at residue 5, likely through a read error; the protein shown is translated from the DNA. The rearrangement links TRGV9 to TRGJ1 or TRGJ2. The germline V gene encodes CDR1 GITISATS and CDR2 ISYDGTV (reference sequence). There are 13 residues in the CDR3. Trimming at V came to 5 bases and at J to 6 bases, leaving 10 bases not matched to a gene. In DNA, the CDR3 is TGTGCCTTGTGGGGGGGCCCTCTTTATAAGAAACTCTTT. This encodes CALWGGPLYKKLF.

This clone has just a few counts. A far larger clone is one nucleotide away, so this likely arose from a read error. Other DNA sequences in this specimen translate into the identical CDR3. V and J are TRGV9 and TRGJ1 or TRGJ2. TCRdb lists no J gene, so it was determined here by aligning the DNA to germline. Germline V lookup: CDR1 GITISATS, CDR2 ISYDGTV (reference sequence). The CDR3 runs to 14 residues. DNA for the CDR3: TGTGCCTTGTGGGAGGTCCCTAAGTATTACAAGAAACTCTTT. Its translation is CALWEVPKYYKKLF.

This clone has a count of ten or more. The translation of this DNA and the TCRdb protein of a much larger clone differ at residue 3, probably owing to a read error; the protein shown here is translated from the DNA. The chain is built from TRGV8 and TRGJ1 or TRGJ2. CDR3 length equals 13 residues. Germline-derived CDR1 and CDR2 are VENAVY and YDSYNSRV. DNA of the CDR3: TGTGCCCCCTGGGATGACAATTATTATAAGAAACTCTTT. It codes for CAPWDDNYYKKLF.

Note on this clone: A far larger clone is one base from this, pointing to a likely read error. Other nucleotide sequences in the sample specify the same CDR3. The chain couples TRGV9 to TRGJ1 or TRGJ2. TCRdb lists no J gene, so it was determined here by aligning the DNA to germline. This CDR3 has 13 amino acids. Germline V gene lookup returns CDR1 GITISATS and CDR2 ISYDGTV (reference sequence). This CDR3 reads CALCNSNYYKKLF. In DNA, the CDR3 is TGTGCCCTGTGTAATTCAAATTATTATAAGAAACTCTTT.

In this sample, this clone turned up a few times. The protein TCRdb gives is from a much larger clone and does not agree with this DNA's translation at residue 5, likely a read error; the protein shown here comes from the DNA. The chain links TRGV9 to TRGJ1 or TRGJ2. The J gene, left out of TCRdb, was set here by checking the DNA against germline. The germline gives CDR1 GITISATS, CDR2 ISYDGTV (reference sequence). V shed 6 bases and J 3 bases; nucleotides not matched to a gene: 8. The CDR3 has 13 amino acids. In nucleotides, the CDR3 is TGTGCCTTGTGGTATTACATTTATTATAAGAAACTCTTT. Translated: CALWYYIYYKKLF.

There are many counts of this clone. This may be a read error, as it is one base from a much larger clone. This rearrangement joins TRGV3 to TRGJ1 or TRGJ2. TCRdb offers no J gene call, so here the DNA was matched to germline to obtain one. Per the germline V gene, CDR1 is VTNTFY and CDR2 is YDVSTARD (reference sequence). Trimming cost V 1 base and J 12 bases; bases outside gene matches: 9. The CDR3 sequence is 12 residues long. The CDR3 sequence is CATWDSEEAKLF. The CDR3 DNA reads as TGTGCCACCTGGGACAGTGAAGAAGCGAAACTCTTT.

This clone came up many times. The sample holds other DNA sequences that translate to the same CDR3. The chain combines TRGV9 with TRGJP. This CDR3 comprises 18 residues. V was clipped by 0 bases and J by 7 bases; unmatched bases: 9. Germline values: CDR1 GITISATS, CDR2 ISYDGTV (reference sequence). This chain's CDR3 is CALWEVPESELGKKIKVF. CDR3 sequence (DNA): TGTGCCTTGTGGGAGGTGCCTGAATCTGAGTTGGGCAAAAAAATCAAGGTATTT.

This clone showed up just a few times. This DNA's translation differs at residue 10 from TCRdb's protein, which comes from a much larger clone; a read error is likely, and the protein shown is translated from the DNA. The CDR3 reads CATWDGPGSGWIKTF. The DNA for the CDR3 is TGTGCCACCTGGGATGGGCCAGGAAGTGGTTGGATCAAGACGTTT. This chain joins TRGV4 and TRGJP2. Here the J gene came from matching the DNA to germline, since TCRdb omits it. The CDR3 contains 15 residues. Germline values: CDR1 EGSTGY, CDR2 YDSYTSSV.

This clone has a handful of counts. A far larger clone is just one base off, so this is likely a read error. The limits of the CDR3 on the DNA are not certain, so only TCRdb's listed CDR3 is given. The J gene is uncalled and the V gene is TRGV9. From germline, CDR1 is GITISATS and CDR2 ISYDGTV (reference sequence). Including both end residues, the CDR3 is 28 amino acids long. CDR3 protein: CALFIIRNSLAVEQHWLSQVSIGRIQHF.

There are many counts of this clone. This chain joins TRGV2 and TRGJP2. With 0 bases clipped from V and 0 bases from J, the junction kept 7 bases outside the gene matches. The germline V gene encodes CDR1 EGSNGY and CDR2 YDSYNSKV. The CDR3 is made up of 17 amino acids. DNA for the CDR3: TGTGCCACCTGGGACGGGCCTTTGTATAGTAGTGATTGGATCAAGACGTTT. This gives the protein CATWDGPLYSSDWIKTF.

This clone was recorded many times. The rearrangement joins TRGV8 to TRGJ1 or TRGJ2. The CDR3 covers 13 residues. Germline CDR1 and CDR2: VENAVY and YDSYNSRV. J lost 11 bases, V lost 0 bases, and 10 bases had no gene match. The CDR3: CATWDRQRGEKLF. The CDR3 nucleotides read TGTGCCACCTGGGATAGGCAACGGGGGGAGAAACTCTTT.

Sample share makes this clone medium-sized. Additional DNA sequences in this sample encode the identical CDR3. The J gene is TRGJ1 or TRGJ2, the V gene TRGV9. With V trimmed by 0 bases and J by 3 bases, 11 bases remained unmatched. Germline loops: CDR1 GITISATS, CDR2 ISYDGTV (reference sequence). The CDR3 length is 16 residues. CDR3 DNA: TGTGCCTTGTGGGAGGTGCAGGGGGTGACTTATTATAAGAAACTCTTT. Translating it yields CALWEVQGVTYYKKLF.

This clone was seen many times. Just one base apart from a much larger clone, this may be a read error. The CDR3 loop is CALWEVKLGKKIKVF. In DNA form, the CDR3 reads TGTGCCTTGTGGGAGGTGAAGTTGGGCAAAAAAATCAAGGTATTT. This chain joins TRGV9 and TRGJP. The CDR3 spans 15 residues. V lost 0 bases, J lost 8 bases, and 1 base stayed unmatched. CDR1 and CDR2 (germline): GITISATS, ISYDGTV (reference sequence).

A word on this clone: This DNA's translation differs at residue 11 from TCRdb's protein, which comes from a much larger clone; a read error is likely, and the protein shown is translated from the DNA. V is TRGV2 and J is TRGJ1 or TRGJ2. Here the J gene came from matching the DNA to germline, since TCRdb omits it. The germline V gene encodes CDR1 EGSNGY and CDR2 YDSYNSKV. The trim removed 0 bases at V and 11 bases at J, leaving 13 bases unmatched. This CDR3 is built from 14 residues. The CDR3 reads CATWDGHVRYEKLF. The CDR3 coding sequence is TGTGCCACCTGGGACGGGCACGTAAGGTATGAGAAACTCTTT.

This clone was counted between two and nine times. The translation of this DNA and the TCRdb protein of a much larger clone differ at residue 9, probably owing to a read error; the protein shown here is translated from the DNA. Other DNA sequences in this sample translate to the same CDR3. This sequence joins TRGV3 and TRGJ1 or TRGJ2. The J gene is not listed in TCRdb, so it was assigned here from a DNA match to germline. Losses at the gene ends were 0 bases for V and 5 bases for J; bases not matched to a gene: 7. CDR3 length: 14 residues. The V gene's germline CDR1 is VTNTFY and CDR2 YDVSTARD (reference sequence). The CDR3 reads CATWDRPRHYKKLF. The CDR3 coding sequence is TGTGCCACCTGGGACAGGCCACGGCATTATAAGAAACTCTTT.

This clone was observed at least ten times. A far larger clone is one base from this, pointing to a likely read error. This same CDR3 is encoded by further DNA sequences in the sample. The V gene is TRGV2, the J gene TRGJ1 or TRGJ2. Germline V lookup: CDR1 EGSNGY, CDR2 YDSYNSKV. The CDR3 sequence is 13 residues long. Here the CDR3 reads CATWDGNYYKKLF. The CDR3 DNA is TGTGCCACCTGGGACGGGAATTATTATAAGAAACTCTTC.

As regards this clone: The amino acid sequence in TCRdb belongs to a much larger clone and departs from this DNA's translation at residue 5, likely a sequencing read error; the sequence shown is translated from the DNA. The V segment is TRGV2, and no J call was made. The CDR3 covers 14 residues. The V gene's germline CDR1 is EGSNGY and CDR2 YDSYNSKV. The CDR3 DNA follows: TGTGCCACCTGGAACGCATACGTTAAAGGCTTTCAGCTCTTT. It encodes CATWNAYVKGFQLF.

This clone was seen more than once but under ten times. The protein TCRdb gives is from a much larger clone and does not agree with this DNA's translation at residue 6, likely a read error; the protein shown here comes from the DNA. The CDR3: CATWDEPTEDYKKLF. CDR3 DNA: TGTGCCACCTGGGACGAGCCCACCGAGGATTATAAGAAACTCTTT. The chain carries TRGV3 and TRGJ1 or TRGJ2. Germline matching of the DNA provided the J gene here, since TCRdb leaves it blank. The CDR3 extends over 15 amino acids. Trimming removed 3 bases from V and 5 bases from J; junction bases left unmatched: 13. Germline CDR1 and CDR2: VTNTFY and YDVSTARD (reference sequence).

This clone was counted ten times or more. The amino acid sequence in TCRdb belongs to a much larger clone and departs from this DNA's translation at residue 3, likely a sequencing read error; the sequence shown is translated from the DNA. V and J are TRGV9 and TRGJ1 or TRGJ2. The germline V gene encodes CDR1 GITISATS and CDR2 ISYDGTV (reference sequence). There are 11 residues in the CDR3. CDR3 nucleotide sequence: TGTGCCTCGTGGGAGGATAAAAAGAAACTCTTT. Its translation: CASWEDKKKLF.